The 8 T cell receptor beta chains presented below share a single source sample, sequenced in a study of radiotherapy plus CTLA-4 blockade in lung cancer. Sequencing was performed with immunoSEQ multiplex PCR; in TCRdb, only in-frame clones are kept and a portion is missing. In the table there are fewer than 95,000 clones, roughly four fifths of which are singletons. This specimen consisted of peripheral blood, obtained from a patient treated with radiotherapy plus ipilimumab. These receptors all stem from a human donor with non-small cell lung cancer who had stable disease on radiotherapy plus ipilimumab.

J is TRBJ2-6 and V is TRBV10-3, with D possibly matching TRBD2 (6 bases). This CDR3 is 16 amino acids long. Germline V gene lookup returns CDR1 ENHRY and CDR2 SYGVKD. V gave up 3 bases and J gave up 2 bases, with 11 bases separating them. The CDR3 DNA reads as TGTGCCATCAGTGATGGAAGGAGGGCTGGGGCCAACGTCCTGACTTTC. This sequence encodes CAISDGRRAGANVLTF.

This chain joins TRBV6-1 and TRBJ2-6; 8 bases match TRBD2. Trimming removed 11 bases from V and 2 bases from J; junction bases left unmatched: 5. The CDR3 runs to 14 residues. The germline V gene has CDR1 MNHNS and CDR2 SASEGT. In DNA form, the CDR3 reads TGTGCCTCCGCCGGGGGGGCTGGGGCCAACGTCCTGACTTTC. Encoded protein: CASAGGAGANVLTF.

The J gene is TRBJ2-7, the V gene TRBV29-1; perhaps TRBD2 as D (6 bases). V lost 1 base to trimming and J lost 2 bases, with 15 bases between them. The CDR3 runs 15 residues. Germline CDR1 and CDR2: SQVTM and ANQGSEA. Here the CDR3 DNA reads TGCAGCGTTGAAGGGGGAGGCGGGCCAACCTACGAGCAGTACTTC. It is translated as CSVEGGGGPTYEQYF.

The CDR3 spells CASSNARGSYEQYF. CDR3 in DNA: TGTGCCAGCAGCAACGCCAGGGGATCGTACGAGCAGTACTTC. The V gene is TRBV21-1, the J gene TRBJ2-7; TRBD1, as called in the table, went unchecked against the DNA. TRBV21-1 is tagged as a pseudogene. The CDR3 covers 14 residues.

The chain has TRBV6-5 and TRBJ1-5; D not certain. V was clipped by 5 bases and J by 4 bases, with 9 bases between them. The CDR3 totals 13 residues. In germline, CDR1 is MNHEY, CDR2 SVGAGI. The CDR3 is CASSASRNQPQHF. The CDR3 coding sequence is TGTGCCAGCAGTGCATCGAGGAATCAGCCCCAGCATTTT.

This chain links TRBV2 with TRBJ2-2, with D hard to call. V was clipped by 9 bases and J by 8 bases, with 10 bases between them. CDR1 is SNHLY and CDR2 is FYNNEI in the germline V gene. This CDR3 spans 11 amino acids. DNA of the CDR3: TGTGCCAGTGAAATCTCGGGGGAGCTGTTTTTT. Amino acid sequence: CASEISGELFF. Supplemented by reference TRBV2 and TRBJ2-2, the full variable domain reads EPEVTQTPSHQVTQMGQEVILRCVPISNHLYFYWYRQILGQKVEFLVSFYNNEISEKSEIFDDQFSVERPDGSNFTLKIRSTKLEDSAMYFCASEISGELFFGEGSRLTVL.

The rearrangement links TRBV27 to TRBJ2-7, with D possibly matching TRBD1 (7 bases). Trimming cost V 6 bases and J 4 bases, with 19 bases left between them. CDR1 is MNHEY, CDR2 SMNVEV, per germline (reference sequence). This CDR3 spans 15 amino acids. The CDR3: CASRSRGTVSYEQYF. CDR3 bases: TGTGCCAGCAGATCCCGGGGGACAGTATCATACGAGCAGTACTTC.

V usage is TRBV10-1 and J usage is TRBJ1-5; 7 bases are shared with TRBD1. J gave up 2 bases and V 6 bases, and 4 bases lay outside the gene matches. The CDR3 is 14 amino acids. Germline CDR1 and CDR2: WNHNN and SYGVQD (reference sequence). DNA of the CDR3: TGCGCCAGCAGGAGGACAGGCGGCAATCAGCCCCAGCATTTT. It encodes CASRRTGGNQPQHF.